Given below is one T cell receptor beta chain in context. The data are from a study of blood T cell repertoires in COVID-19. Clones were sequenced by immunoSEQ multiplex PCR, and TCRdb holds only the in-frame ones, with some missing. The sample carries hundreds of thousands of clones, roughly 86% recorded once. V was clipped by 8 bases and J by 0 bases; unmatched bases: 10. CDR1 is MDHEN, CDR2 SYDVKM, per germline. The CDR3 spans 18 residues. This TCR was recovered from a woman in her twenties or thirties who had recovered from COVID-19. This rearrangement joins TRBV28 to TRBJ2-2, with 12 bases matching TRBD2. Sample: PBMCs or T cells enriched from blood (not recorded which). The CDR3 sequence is CASVSGRLAGANTGELFF. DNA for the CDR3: TGTGCCAGCGTTAGCGGGAGACTAGCGGGAGCGAACACCGGGGAGCTGTTTTTT.